This entry is about one T cell receptor (beta chain). Its antigen is unidentified. Generated by immunoSEQ multiplex PCR, the TCRdb table keeps only in-frame clones and is missing some. The sample includes about 58,000 clones, around 85% of them seen just once. The source of the sample is a study of OX40 agonist ivuxolimab in advanced cancers. Looking at the study overall: Participants, approximately 83% male, averaged approximately 56 years of age, ranging from roughly 20 to 85. Overall study findings and caveats: Clonal expansion was among the lowest in partial responders at 0.1-3.0 mg/kg, especially CD8+.

V lost 3 bases and J 5 bases, leaving 4 bases between the germline ends. Germline CDR1 is MNHNY and CDR2 is SVGAGI (reference sequence). CDR3 length: 11 residues. J is TRBJ2-5 and V is TRBV6-6; D uncertain. The sequence derives from an adult with an advanced solid tumor such as melanoma, head and neck, liver or kidney cancer. The source material was CD4+ or CD8+ T cells sorted from blood, sampled in a trial of the OX40 agonist ivuxolimab. The CDR3 region has the DNA TGTGCCAGCAGTTATGCGGAGACCCAGTACTTC. Amino acid sequence: CASSYAETQYF.